The entry that follows covers one TCR beta chain sequence. Which antigen it targets is not known. Base qualities are not recorded, but no much larger clone differs from it by a single base. Per the germline V gene, MGHRA is the CDR1 and YSYEKL is the CDR2. Trimming takes 0 bases from V and 0 bases from J, and the germline ends sit 18 bases apart. The CDR3, from cysteine to phenylalanine, totals 19 residues. The only DNA kept is the CDR3, 57 bases in frame from the first base. The record originates from a study of shared clonotypes between healthy human individuals (dated by TCRdb to about 2020). Broadly, across the study: The cohort comprised a couple of women and a few men aged 18 to 49 years. For each donor, three plates each were used for CD4 naive and CD4 memory, two plates were used for CD8 naive, and one plate was used for CD8 memory. Blood TCR repertoires of roughly five healthy adults were deeply sequenced to estimate repertoire size and the extent of clonotype sharing between individuals. To increase sequencing depth and limit assay-specific biases, TCR repertoire library preparation and sequencing were carried out by different laboratories using diverse techniques. Per donor, leukapheresis produced somewhere between about 0.94 and 9 billion PBMCs. Beyond this particular receptor, the publication reports: Incomplete sequencing was indicated by rarefaction of sorted-subset datasets, despite the large sequencing depth. Clonotypes shared by all four sorted-subset donors showed higher generation probabilities than non-shared clonotypes. Only blood was sampled, and tissue TCR repertoires likely differ from those in blood. Naive subsets generally had larger estimated clonotype richness than memory subsets did. Pairwise subsampling led to the expectation that sequencing depth would affect the degree of clonotype sharing among donors. Sharing across a few donors was observed for 4.5% to 6.5% of naive CD4, around 3.5% of naive CD8, 2.3% of memory CD4, and about 0.38% of memory CD8 clonotypes. Because the study included a small number of donors, the genetic and exposure-history diversity represented was limited.

Using the deep immunoSEQ assay, multiplex PCR amplified TCR CDR3 regions from genomic DNA. Genomic DNA extracted from each cell subset was distributed evenly over all wells of several immunoSEQ 96-well plates, and each plate served as one replicate. For sorted subsets, around 200 ng genomic DNA, equal to 30,000 or so T cell genomes, was loaded into each replicate PCR. Purified libraries were measured with a Qubit 3.0 fluorometer, size-checked on a Bioanalyzer 2100, and measured again with the KAPA Library Quantification kit. Each immunoSEQ 96-well plate was sequenced on its own single-read 150-cycle Illumina NextSeq 550 flow cell. As for the authors' bioinformatics: The immunoSEQ output contained only junctional sequences without quality scores, so filtering could not match that applied to full-length reads. To assign V/J genes and CDR3, sequences were annotated against IMGT germline references using PyIR, a Python wrapper for IgBLAST v1.9. Reads were filtered out if the reads had weak V/J assignments (E-value above 1e-6), no CDR3, stop codons, out-of-frame junctions, or ambiguous translated residues. V3J clonotypes were defined as sequences sharing the same inferred V gene, J gene, and CDR3 amino acid sequence. Percentage overlap between repertoires was computed as shared unique clonotypes divided by the size of the smaller repertoire. RTK rarefaction, the Chao1 estimator, and Recon v2.1 estimates of unobserved clonotypes were used to assess repertoire richness. For all TCRbeta clonotypes obtained by the gDNA method from a handful of donors, generation probabilities were computed with OLGA. The source is immuneACCESS, and TCRdb retained only in-frame sequences with V and J called. Part of the clones is not carried over; for the studies checked, unresolved V genes explain less than half of this, and the remainder is unexplained. Clonal size and the V and J genes are those of that table, whereas D and trimming came from the DNA. The sample contains approximately 2.3 million clones, approximately 93% of them found a single time. About 0.41% of the sample goes to the ten largest clones.

Healthy HIV-negative adults with no recently reported acute infections or vaccinations were included as donors. Every donor was a Caucasian adult residing in Nashville, Tennessee, USA. CD4+ T cells were enriched by magnetic negative selection; naive cells were then positively selected on CD45RA, and the negative fraction formed the memory subset. Blood was collected by leukapheresis, and PBMCs were isolated by Ficoll-Histopaque density gradient centrifugation and then cryopreserved in liquid nitrogen vapor phase. Analytical flow cytometry was used to check the purity and quantity of every magnetically sorted T cell population. From each sorted fraction, genomic DNA was isolated and quantified by UV absorbance on a Nanodrop 2000c.

Sequenced input: naive CD4+ T cells from PBMCs. The cell subset or site label of this sample denotes: CD45RA+ positively selected. This receptor was taken from a man between 18 and 29 years old in good health. Some clones in this sample may be carry-over from other donors' samples. The rearranged chain carries TRBV4-1 and TRBJ2-4, with the D gene too uncertain to name. The sequence in DNA is TGCGCCAGCAGCCAAGATGATACCTCGGCGGACCTAGCCAAAAACATTCAGTACTTC. Its product reads: CASSQDDTSADLAKNIQYF.